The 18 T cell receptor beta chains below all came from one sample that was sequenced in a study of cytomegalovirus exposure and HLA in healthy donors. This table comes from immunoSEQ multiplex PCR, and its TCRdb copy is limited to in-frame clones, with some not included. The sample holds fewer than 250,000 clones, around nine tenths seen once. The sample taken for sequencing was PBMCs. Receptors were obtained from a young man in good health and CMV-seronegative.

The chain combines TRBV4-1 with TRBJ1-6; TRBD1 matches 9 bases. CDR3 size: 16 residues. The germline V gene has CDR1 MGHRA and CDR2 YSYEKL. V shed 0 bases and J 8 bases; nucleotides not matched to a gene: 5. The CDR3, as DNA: TGCGCCAGCAGCCAAGATGGGACAGGGTTTTATTCACCCCTCCACTTT. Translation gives CASSQDGTGFYSPLHF.

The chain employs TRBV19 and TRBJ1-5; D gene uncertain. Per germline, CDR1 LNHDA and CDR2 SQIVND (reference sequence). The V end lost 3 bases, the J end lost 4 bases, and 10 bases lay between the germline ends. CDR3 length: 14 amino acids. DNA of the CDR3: TGTGCCAGTAGTATCTTGACAAAGAATCAGCCCCAGCATTTT. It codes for CASSILTKNQPQHF.

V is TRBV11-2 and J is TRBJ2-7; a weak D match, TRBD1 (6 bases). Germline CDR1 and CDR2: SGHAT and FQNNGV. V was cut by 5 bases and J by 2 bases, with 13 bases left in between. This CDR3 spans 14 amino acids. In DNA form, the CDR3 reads TGTGCCAGCAGCCTGGGCAGGGGACCCTACGAGCAGTACTTC. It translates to CASSLGRGPYEQYF.

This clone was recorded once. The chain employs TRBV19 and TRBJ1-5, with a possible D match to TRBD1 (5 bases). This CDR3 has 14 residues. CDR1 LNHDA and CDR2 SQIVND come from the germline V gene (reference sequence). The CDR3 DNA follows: TGTGCTAGCGGGACCGACGGTTTCTATCAGCCCCAGCATTTT. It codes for CASGTDGFYQPQHF.

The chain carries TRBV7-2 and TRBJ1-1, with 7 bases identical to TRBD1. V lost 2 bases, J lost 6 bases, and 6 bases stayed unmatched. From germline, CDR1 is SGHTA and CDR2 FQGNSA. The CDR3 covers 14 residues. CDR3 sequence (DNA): TGTGCCAGCAGCTTAAGAATAGGGGGCCCTGAAGCTTTCTTT. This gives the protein CASSLRIGGPEAFF.

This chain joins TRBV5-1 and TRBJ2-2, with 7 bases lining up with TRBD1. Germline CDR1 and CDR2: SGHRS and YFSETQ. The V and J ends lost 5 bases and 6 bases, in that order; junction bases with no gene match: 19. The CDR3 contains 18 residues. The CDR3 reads CASSPLVGQGVGSGELFF. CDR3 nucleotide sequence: TGCGCCAGCAGTCCCTTAGTGGGGCAGGGGGTCGGATCCGGGGAGCTGTTTTTT.

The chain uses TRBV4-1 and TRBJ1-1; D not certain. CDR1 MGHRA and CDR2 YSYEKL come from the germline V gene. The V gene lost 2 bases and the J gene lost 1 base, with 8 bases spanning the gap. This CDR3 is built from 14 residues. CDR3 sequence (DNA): TGCGCCAGCAGCCAAACTCAGGAGAACACTGAAGCTTTCTTT. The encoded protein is CASSQTQENTEAFF.

DNA of the CDR3: TGTGCCAGCAGGTGGTTAGGGGACTACAATCAGCCCCAGCATTTT. Protein sequence: CASRWLGDYNQPQHF. The chain links TRBV28 to TRBJ1-5, with a weak D call TRBD1 (5 bases). Germline CDR1 and CDR2: MDHEN and SYDVKM. This CDR3 is 15 amino acids long. V lost 6 bases to trimming and J lost 3 bases, with 15 bases between them.

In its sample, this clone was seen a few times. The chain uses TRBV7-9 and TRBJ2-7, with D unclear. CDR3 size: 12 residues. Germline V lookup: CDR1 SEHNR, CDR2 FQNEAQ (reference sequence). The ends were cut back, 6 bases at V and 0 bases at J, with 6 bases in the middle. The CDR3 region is CASRAISYEQYF. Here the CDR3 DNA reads TGTGCCAGCAGGGCCATCTCCTACGAGCAGTACTTC.

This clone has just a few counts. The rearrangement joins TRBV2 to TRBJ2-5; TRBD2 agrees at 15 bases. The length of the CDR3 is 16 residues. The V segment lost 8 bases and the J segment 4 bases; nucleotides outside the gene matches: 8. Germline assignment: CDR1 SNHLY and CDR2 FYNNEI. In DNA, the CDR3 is TGTGCCAGCGCCCCGGGACTAGCGGGGGGAACAGAGACCCAGTACTTC. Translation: CASAPGLAGGTETQYF.

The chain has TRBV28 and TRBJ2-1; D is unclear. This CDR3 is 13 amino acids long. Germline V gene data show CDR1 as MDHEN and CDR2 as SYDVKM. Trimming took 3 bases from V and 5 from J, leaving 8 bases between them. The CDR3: CASSFLLDNEQFF. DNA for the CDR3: TGTGCCAGCAGTTTTCTCCTAGACAATGAGCAGTTCTTC.

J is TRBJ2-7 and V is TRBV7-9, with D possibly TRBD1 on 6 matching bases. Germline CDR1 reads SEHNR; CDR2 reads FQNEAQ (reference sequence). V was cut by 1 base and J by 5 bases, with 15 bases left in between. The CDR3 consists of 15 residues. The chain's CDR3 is CASSLGARGADEQYF. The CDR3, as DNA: TGTGCCAGCAGCTTAGGGGCCAGGGGTGCTGACGAGCAGTACTTC.

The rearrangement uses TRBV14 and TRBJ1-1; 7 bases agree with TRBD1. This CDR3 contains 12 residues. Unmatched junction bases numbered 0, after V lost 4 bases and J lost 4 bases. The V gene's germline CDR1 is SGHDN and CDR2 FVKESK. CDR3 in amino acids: CASSPGGTEAFF. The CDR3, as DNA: TGTGCCAGCAGCCCAGGGGGCACTGAAGCTTTCTTT. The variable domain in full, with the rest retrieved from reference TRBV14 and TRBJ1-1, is EAGVTQFPSHSVIEKGQTVTLRCDPISGHDNLYWYRRVMGKEIKFLLHFVKESKQDESGMPNNRFLAERTGGTYSTLKVQPAELEDSGVYFCASSPGGTEAFFGQGTRLTVV.

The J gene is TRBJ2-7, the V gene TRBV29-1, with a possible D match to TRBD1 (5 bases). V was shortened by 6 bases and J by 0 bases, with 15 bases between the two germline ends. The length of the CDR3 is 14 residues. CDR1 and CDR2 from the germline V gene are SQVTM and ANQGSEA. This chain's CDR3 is CSVQGQGSSYEQYF. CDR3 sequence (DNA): TGCAGCGTCCAAGGGCAGGGAAGCTCCTACGAGCAGTACTTC.

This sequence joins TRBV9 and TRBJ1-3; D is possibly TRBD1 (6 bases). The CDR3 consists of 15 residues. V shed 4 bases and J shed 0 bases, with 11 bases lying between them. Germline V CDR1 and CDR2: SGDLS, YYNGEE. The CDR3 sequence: CASSPRTASGNTIYF. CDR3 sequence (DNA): TGTGCCAGCAGCCCTCGGACAGCCTCTGGAAACACCATATATTTT.

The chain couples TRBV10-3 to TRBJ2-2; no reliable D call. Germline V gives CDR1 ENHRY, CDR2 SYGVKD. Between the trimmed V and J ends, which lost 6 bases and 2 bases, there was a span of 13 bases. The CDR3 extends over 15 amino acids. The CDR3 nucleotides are TGTGCCATCAGGCGACTGAATGAAAACACCGGGGAGCTGTTTTTT. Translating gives CAIRRLNENTGELFF.

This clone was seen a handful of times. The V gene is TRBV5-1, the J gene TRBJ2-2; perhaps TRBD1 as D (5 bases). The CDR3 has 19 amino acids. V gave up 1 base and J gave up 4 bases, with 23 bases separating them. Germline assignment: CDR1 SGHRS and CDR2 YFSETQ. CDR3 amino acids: CASSLSPGIVMLGTGELFF. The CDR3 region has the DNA TGCGCCAGCAGCTTGTCCCCAGGGATAGTAATGTTGGGCACCGGGGAGCTGTTTTTT.

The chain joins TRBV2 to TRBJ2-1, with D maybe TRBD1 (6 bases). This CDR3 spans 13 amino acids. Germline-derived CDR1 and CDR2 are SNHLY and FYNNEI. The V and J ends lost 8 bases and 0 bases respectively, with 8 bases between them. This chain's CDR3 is CASGTNSYNEQFF. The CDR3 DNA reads TGTGCCAGCGGGACAAACTCCTACAATGAGCAGTTCTTC.